This T cell receptor (beta chain) came from a study of T-cell reconstitution after alpha-beta-depleted transplantation in children. This sample's TCRbeta library carried unique molecular identifier barcodes. From the PCR reads, TCRdb called clonotypes with MiXCR, one entry per CDR3 protein. The sample includes hundreds of thousands of distinct CDR3 sequences, around 13% of them seen just once. This CDR3 contains 14 residues. The receptor comes from a human donor who donated a stem cell graft to a child with combined immunodeficiency. The source material was PBMCs from the stem cell graft donor, sampled from the stem cell graft. J is TRBJ2-2 and V is TRBV21-1. TRBV21-1 is labeled a pseudogene. CDR3 region: CASSKAGGTGELFF. CDR3 bases: TGTGCCAGCAGCAAAGCAGGCGGCACCGGGGAGCTGTTTTTT.